This T cell receptor (beta chain) came from a study of Tregs in tolerant kidney transplant recipients. For the study at large: Recipients received nonmyeloablative bone marrow transplants from related graft donors, with transient mixed chimerism.

Germline V gives CDR1 PRHDT, CDR2 FYEKMQ (reference sequence). This CDR3 region has 15 residues. J gave up 3 bases and V 5 bases, and 7 bases lay outside the gene matches. Whole-study findings and limits: In tolerant patients, donor-specific Tregs outgrew total Tregs, suggesting antigen-driven expansion.

Comment on this clone: The target antigen is unknown.

Sequenced by immunoSEQ multiplex PCR; TCRdb stores in-frame clones only, minus some. The data contain roughly 16,000 clones, roughly 78% of them singletons. This specimen was Tregs from blood, taken before the transplant. The chain is built from TRBV13 and TRBJ2-3; 8 nucleotides line up with TRBD1. The TCR was taken from a human donor who received a combined kidney and bone marrow transplant. CDR3 nucleotides: TGTGCCAGCAGCCCTCAGGGGGCATGGACAGATACGCAGTATTTT. This gives the protein CASSPQGAWTDTQYF.